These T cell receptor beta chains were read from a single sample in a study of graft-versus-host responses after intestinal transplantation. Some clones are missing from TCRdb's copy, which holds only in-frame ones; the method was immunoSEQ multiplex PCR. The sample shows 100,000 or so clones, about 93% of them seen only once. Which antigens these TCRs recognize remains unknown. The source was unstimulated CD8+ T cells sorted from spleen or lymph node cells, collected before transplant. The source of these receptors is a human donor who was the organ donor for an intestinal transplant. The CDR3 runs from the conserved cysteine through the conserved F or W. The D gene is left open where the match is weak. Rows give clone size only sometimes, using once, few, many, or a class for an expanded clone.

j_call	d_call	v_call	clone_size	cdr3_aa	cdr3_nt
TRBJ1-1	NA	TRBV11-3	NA	CASTLNTMNTEAFF	TGTGCCAGCACCTTAAACACCATGAACACTGAAGCTTTCTTT
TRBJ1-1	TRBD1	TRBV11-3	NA	CASSYTGGATVEAFF	TGTGCCAGCAGCTATACAGGGGGCGCCACGGTTGAAGCTTTCTTT
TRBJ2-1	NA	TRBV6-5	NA	CASSYSMIQREQFF	TGTGCCAGCAGTTACTCGATGATTCAGCGGGAGCAGTTCTTC
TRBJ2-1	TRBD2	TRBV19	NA	CASTALAGGNEQFF	TGTGCCAGTACCGCACTAGCGGGGGGGAATGAGCAGTTCTTC
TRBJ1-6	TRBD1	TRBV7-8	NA	CASEDRLNSPLHF	TGTGCCAGCGAGGACAGGTTAAATTCACCCCTCCACTTT
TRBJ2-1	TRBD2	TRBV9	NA	CASSALAAISYNEQFF	TGTGCCAGCAGCGCACTAGCGGCGATTTCCTACAATGAGCAGTTCTTC
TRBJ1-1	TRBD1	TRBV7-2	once	CASSLASGGETDTEAFF	TGTGCCAGCAGCTTAGCGTCAGGGGGCGAGACGGACACTGAAGCTTTCTTT
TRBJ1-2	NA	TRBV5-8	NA	CASSSAPGRVVDGYTF	TGTGCCAGCAGCTCTGCTCCAGGGAGGGTGGTCGATGGCTACACCTTC
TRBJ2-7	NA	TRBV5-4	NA	CASSLLADGYEQYF	TGTGCCAGCAGCTTGTTAGCGGATGGCTACGAGCAGTACTTC
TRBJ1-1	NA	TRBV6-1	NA	CASSEDPVPIHEAFF	TGTGCCAGCAGTGAAGATCCCGTCCCTATCCATGAAGCTTTCTTT
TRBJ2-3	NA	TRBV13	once	CASSFVDQATDTQYF	TGTGCCAGCAGCTTTGTCGACCAGGCCACAGATACGCAGTATTTT
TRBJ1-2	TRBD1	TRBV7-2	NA	CASSPWTGLNYGYTF	TGTGCCAGCAGCCCGTGGACAGGACTTAACTATGGCTACACCTTC
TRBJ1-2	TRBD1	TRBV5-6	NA	CASSLVAGGPYGYGYTF	TGTGCCAGCAGCTTGGTAGCAGGGGGCCCTTATGGATATGGCTACACCTTC
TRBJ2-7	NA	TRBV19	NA	CASSMAETYEQYF	TGTGCCAGTAGTATGGCGGAGACCTACGAGCAGTACTTC
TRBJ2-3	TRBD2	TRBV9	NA	CASSLQREFTLYPQYF	TGTGCCAGCAGCCTCCAGCGGGAATTCACCCTATATCCGCAGTATTTT
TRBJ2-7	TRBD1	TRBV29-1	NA	CSVRRGTGASYEQYF	TGCAGCGTCCGGAGGGGGACAGGGGCGTCCTACGAGCAGTACTTC
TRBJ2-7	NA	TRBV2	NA	CASSDNEQYF	TGTGCCAGCAGTGACAACGAGCAGTACTTC
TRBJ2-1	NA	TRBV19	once	CASSMIGSNEQFF	TGTGCCAGTAGTATGATCGGGAGCAATGAGCAGTTCTTC
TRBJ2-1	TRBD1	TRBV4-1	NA	CASSRGQGAGDEQFF	TGCGCCAGCAGCCGGGGACAGGGGGCCGGGGATGAGCAGTTCTTC
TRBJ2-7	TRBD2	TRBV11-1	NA	CASTQGLAGVFNEQYF	TGTGCCAGCACCCAGGGGCTAGCGGGAGTATTCAACGAGCAGTACTTC
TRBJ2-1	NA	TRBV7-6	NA	CASSLRSPADDNEQFF	TGTGCCAGCAGCTTACGTTCTCCAGCGGATGACAATGAGCAGTTCTTC
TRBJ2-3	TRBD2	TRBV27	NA	CASSPQRGPSTDTQYF	TGTGCCAGCAGTCCCCAGCGGGGGCCAAGCACAGATACGCAGTATTTT
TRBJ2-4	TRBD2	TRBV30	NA	CAWSGGGIQYF	TGTGCCTGGAGTGGGGGGGGCATTCAGTACTTC
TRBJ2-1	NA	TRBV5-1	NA	CASRHSGQPIHEQFF	TGCGCCAGCAGACATAGCGGTCAGCCGATCCATGAGCAGTTCTTC
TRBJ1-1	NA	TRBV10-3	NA	CAISEFPIPNTEAFF	TGTGCCATCAGTGAGTTCCCCATCCCGAACACTGAAGCTTTCTTT
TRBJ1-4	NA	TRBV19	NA	CASSIHQGFGEKLFF	TGTGCCAGTAGTATCCATCAGGGCTTTGGGGAAAAACTGTTTTTT
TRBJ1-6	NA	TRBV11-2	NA	CASSAWGVFNSPLHF	TGTGCCAGCAGCGCCTGGGGGGTCTTCAATTCACCCCTCCACTTT
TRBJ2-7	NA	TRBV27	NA	CASSLGGPLGQYF	TGTGCCAGCAGTTTAGGGGGCCCCCTCGGGCAGTACTTC
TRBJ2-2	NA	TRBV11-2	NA	CASSLSRGGAVSGELFF	TGTGCCAGCAGCTTAAGCCGAGGGGGGGCTGTCTCCGGGGAGCTGTTTTTT
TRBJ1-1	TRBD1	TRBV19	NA	CASSPLGQEIVAFF	TGTGCCAGTAGCCCTCTTGGACAGGAAATAGTAGCTTTCTTT
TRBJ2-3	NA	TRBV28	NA	CASSLEGGQWTEKTDTQYF	TGTGCCAGCAGTTTAGAGGGAGGCCAGTGGACGGAGAAAACAGATACGCAGTATTTT
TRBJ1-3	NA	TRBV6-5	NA	CASSPHREPGNTIYF	TGTGCCAGCAGCCCACACAGGGAACCGGGAAACACCATATATTTT
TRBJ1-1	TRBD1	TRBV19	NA	CASGTEEAFF	TGTGCCAGTGGGACAGAGGAAGCTTTCTTT
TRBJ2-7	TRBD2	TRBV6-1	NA	CASSEVELATTYEQYF	TGTGCCAGCAGTGAAGTAGAACTAGCGACGACCTACGAGCAGTACTTC
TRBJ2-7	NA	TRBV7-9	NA	CASSLDWGRRESYEQYF	TGTGCCAGCAGCTTAGATTGGGGACGGAGGGAATCCTACGAGCAGTACTTC
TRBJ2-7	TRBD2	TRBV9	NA	CASSKSGSGYEQYF	TGTGCCAGCAGCAAGAGCGGGAGTGGCTACGAGCAGTACTTC
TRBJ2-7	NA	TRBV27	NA	CASSLRVAGEQYF	TGTGCCAGCAGTTTGCGTGTGGCGGGCGAGCAGTACTTC
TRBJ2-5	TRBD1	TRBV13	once	CASSHRDRSQETQYF	TGTGCCAGCAGCCACCGGGACAGGTCCCAAGAGACCCAGTACTTC
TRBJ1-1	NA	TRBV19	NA	CASSIGGSEAFF	TGTGCCAGTAGTATCGGAGGGAGTGAAGCTTTCTTT
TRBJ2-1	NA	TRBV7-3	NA	CASSPFSGPQSSYNEQFF	TGTGCCAGCAGCCCCTTCAGCGGGCCTCAGAGCTCCTACAATGAGCAGTTCTTC
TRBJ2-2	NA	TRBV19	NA	CASSTHSPGVMDTGELFF	TGTGCCAGTAGTACGCATTCCCCAGGGGTGATGGACACCGGGGAGCTGTTTTTT
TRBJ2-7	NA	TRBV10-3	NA	CAISESSYEQYF	TGTGCCATCAGTGAGTCCTCCTACGAGCAGTACTTC
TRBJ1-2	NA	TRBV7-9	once	CASSPQGSPDGYTF	TGTGCCAGCAGCCCCCAGGGTAGTCCGGATGGCTACACCTTC
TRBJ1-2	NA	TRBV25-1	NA	CASSELSGNDYTF	TGTGCCAGCAGTGAACTCTCAGGGAACGACTACACCTTC
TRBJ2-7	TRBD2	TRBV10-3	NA	CAISEVGLVGGEQYF	TGTGCCATCAGTGAGGTAGGACTAGTCGGTGGCGAGCAGTACTTC
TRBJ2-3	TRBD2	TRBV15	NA	CATSRDLLAGEVGDTQYF	TGTGCCACCAGCAGAGATTTACTAGCGGGAGAAGTGGGAGATACGCAGTATTTT
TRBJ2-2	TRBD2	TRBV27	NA	CASSLGKRGNTGELFF	TGTGCCAGCAGTTTGGGAAAGCGGGGGAACACCGGGGAGCTGTTTTTT
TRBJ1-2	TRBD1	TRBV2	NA	CASITQGANGYTF	TGTGCCAGCATTACGCAGGGGGCGAATGGCTACACCTTC
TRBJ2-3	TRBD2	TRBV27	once	CASSYLSGRGTDTQYF	TGTGCCAGCAGTTACCTAAGCGGGAGGGGGACAGATACGCAGTATTTT
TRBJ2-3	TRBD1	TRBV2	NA	CAINPDRDRPTDTQYF	TGTGCCATAAACCCGGACAGGGACCGTCCTACAGATACGCAGTATTTT
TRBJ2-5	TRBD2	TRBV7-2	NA	CASSLGGGSSETQYF	TGTGCCAGCAGCTTAGGCGGCGGGAGCTCGGAGACCCAGTACTTC
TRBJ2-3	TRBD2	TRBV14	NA	CASSPQGTSGGGDTQYF	TGTGCCAGCAGCCCACAAGGGACTAGCGGCGGCGGGGATACGCAGTATTTT
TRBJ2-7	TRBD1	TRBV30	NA	CAWGDRSLSYEQYF	TGTGCCTGGGGGGACAGATCGCTCTCCTACGAGCAGTACTTC
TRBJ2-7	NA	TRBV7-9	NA	CASSSPKGREAEQYF	TGTGCCAGCAGCTCCCCGAAGGGGCGAGAGGCCGAGCAGTACTTC
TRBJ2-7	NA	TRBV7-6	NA	CASSLATGSIYEQYF	TGTGCCAGCAGCTTAGCGACGGGGTCGATCTACGAGCAGTACTTC
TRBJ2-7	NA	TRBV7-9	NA	CASSAPGSYEQYF	TGTGCCAGCAGTGCGCCGGGATCCTACGAGCAGTACTTC
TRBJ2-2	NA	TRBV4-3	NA	CASSPNNGEMGGELFF	TGCGCCAGCAGCCCTAATAACGGAGAGATGGGCGGGGAGCTGTTTTTT
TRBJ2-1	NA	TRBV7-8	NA	CASSLLGPRDEQFF	TGTGCCAGCAGCTTACTGGGCCCGCGCGATGAGCAGTTCTTC
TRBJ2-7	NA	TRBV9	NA	CASSGRGTGPYEQYF	TGTGCCAGCAGCGGCCGGGGGACTGGACCCTACGAGCAGTACTTC
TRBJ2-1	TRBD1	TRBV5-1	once	CASSLPHQDRGHNEQFF	TGCGCCAGCAGCTTGCCCCATCAGGACAGGGGGCATAATGAGCAGTTCTTC